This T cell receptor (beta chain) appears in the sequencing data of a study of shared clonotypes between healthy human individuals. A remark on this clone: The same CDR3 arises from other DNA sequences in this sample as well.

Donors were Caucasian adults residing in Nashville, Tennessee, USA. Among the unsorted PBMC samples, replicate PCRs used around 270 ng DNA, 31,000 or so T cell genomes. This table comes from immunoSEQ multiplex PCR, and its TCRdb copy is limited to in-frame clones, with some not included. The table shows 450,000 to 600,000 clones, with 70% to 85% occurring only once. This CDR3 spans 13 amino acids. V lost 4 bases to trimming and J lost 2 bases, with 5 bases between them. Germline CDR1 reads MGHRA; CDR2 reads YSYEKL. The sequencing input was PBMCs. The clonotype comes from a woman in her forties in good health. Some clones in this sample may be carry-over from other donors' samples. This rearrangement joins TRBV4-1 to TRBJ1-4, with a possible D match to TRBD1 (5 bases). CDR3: CASSRGTNEKLFF. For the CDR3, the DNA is TGCGCCAGCAGCCGGGGCACTAATGAAAAACTGTTTTTT.